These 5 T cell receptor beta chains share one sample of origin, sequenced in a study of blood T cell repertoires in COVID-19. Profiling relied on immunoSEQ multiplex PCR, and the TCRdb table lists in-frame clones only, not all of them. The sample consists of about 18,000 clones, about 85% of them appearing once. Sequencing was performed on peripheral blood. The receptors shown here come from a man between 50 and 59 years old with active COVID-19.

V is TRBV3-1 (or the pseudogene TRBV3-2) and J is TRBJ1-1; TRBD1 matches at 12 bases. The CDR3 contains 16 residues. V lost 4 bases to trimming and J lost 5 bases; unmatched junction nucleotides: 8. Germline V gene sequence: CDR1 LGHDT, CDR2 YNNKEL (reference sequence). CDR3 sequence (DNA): TGTGCCAGCAGCCGCGGGACAGGGGGCGCGATGACTGAAGCTTTCTTT. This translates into CASSRGTGGAMTEAFF.

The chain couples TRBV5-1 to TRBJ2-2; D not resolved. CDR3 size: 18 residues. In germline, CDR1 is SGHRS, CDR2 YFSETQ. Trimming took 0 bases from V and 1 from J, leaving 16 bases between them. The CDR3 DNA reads TGCGCCAGCAGCTTGGAGGCCAGCTCGCTAGGGAACACCGGGGAGCTGTTTTTT. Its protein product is CASSLEASSLGNTGELFF. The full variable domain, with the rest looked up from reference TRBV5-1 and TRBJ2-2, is KAGVTQTPRYLIKTRGQQVTLSCSPISGHRSVSWYQQTPGQGLQFLFEYFSETQRNKGNFPGRFSGRQFSNSRSEMNVSTLELGDSALYLCASSLEASSLGNTGELFFGEGSRLTVL.

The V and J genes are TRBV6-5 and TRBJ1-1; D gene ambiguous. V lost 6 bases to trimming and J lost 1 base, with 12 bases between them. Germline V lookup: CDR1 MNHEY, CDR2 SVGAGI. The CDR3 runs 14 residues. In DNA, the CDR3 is TGTGCCAGCAGAATGAGAGCAGGGAACACTGAAGCTTTCTTT. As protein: CASRMRAGNTEAFF.

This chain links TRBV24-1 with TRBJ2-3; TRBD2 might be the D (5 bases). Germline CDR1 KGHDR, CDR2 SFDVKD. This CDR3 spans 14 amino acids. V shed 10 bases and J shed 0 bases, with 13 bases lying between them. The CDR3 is CATGERSSTDTQYF. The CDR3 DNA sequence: TGTGCCACGGGCGAGCGGAGCAGCACAGATACGCAGTATTTT.

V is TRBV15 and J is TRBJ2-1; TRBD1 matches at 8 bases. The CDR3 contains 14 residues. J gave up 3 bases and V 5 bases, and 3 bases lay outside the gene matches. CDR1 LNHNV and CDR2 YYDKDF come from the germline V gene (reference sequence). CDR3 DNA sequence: TGTGCCACCAGCTGGGACAGGAGCTACAATGAGCAGTTCTTC. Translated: CATSWDRSYNEQFF.